The clone carrying this T cell receptor (beta chain) came up many times. Its target is not known. The record originates from a study of Graves' ophthalmopathy and Graves' hyperthyroidism. About the study: There was a collection of peripheral blood at initial diagnosis, before any treatment.

RNA transcripts yielded amplified TCR beta CDR3 regions. HTBI-primed RT-PCR formed the first round, and a multiplex PCR formed the second. Via MiXCR, TCRdb re-called the multiplex PCR reads, giving one row per CDR3 protein. The data hold some 200,000 distinct CDR3 sequences, with just under 30% observed a single time. CDR3 length: 15 amino acids. The V and J ends lost 3 bases and 4 bases respectively, with 10 bases between them. Points from the study as a whole: Blood also contained most of the expanded thyroid clonotypes above 0.001 frequency. A classifier, a 13-signature model, separated ophthalmopathy from stable hyperthyroidism with nearly 90% sensitivity and approximately 80% specificity.

This TCR derives from a man aged 50 to 60 with Graves' ophthalmopathy. The chain is built from TRBV12-3 or TRBV12-4 and TRBJ2-6; the D is unclear. Input material: peripheral blood. The DNA of the CDR3 is TGTGCCAGCAGTTTTCGGGTAGCCGGGGCCAACGTCCTGACTTTC. It is translated as CASSFRVAGANVLTF.